Each of the 10 T cell receptor beta chains below was sequenced from the same sample in a study of blood T cell repertoires in COVID-19. Libraries were prepared by immunoSEQ multiplex PCR; TCRdb keeps only in-frame clonotypes and omits some of them. In the table there are some 110,000 clones, more than 70% of which are singletons. Source material: peripheral blood. All receptors come from a human donor in a cohort sampled during active COVID-19.

CDR3 nucleotide sequence: TGTGCCAGCAGCTTAGGGGCAGTGCTCGGTCAGCCCCAGCATTTT. Residues: CASSLGAVLGQPQHF. This chain connects TRBV5-6 to TRBJ1-5; D is possibly TRBD1 (5 bases). CDR3 length: 15 amino acids. V lost 2 bases to trimming and J lost 6 bases, with 15 bases between them. Germline CDR1 SGHDT, CDR2 YYEEEE.

For this clone: No DNA is shown, since the ends of the CDR3 on it are uncertain; the CDR3 is the one TCRdb lists. J is TRBJ1-2 and V is TRBV28; the table gives TRBD1 as D, unverified against the DNA. The CDR3 sequence runs 14 residues, both termini included. Germline-derived CDR1 and CDR2 are MDHEN and SYDVKM. This chain's CDR3 is CASSFGPGGSGYTF.

The chain carries TRBV6-5 and TRBJ2-1; tentatively, D is TRBD1 (5 bases). Trimming removed 0 bases at V and 7 bases at J, with 10 bases between. CDR1 and CDR2 from the germline V gene are MNHEY and SVGAGI. The CDR3 covers 14 residues. CDR3 nucleotides: TGTGCCAGCAGTTACTCCAGGGTTGGAAATGAGCAGTTCTTC. Translating it yields CASSYSRVGNEQFF.

The chain links TRBV7-9 to TRBJ1-4; possible D gene TRBD1, 5 bases. The CDR3 contains 16 residues. The V end lost 6 bases, the J end lost 8 bases, and 22 bases lay between the germline ends. Looked up from germline, CDR1 is SEHNR and CDR2 is FQNEAQ (reference sequence). The CDR3, as DNA: TGTGCCAGCAGTTCTCCGGGGGAAGGGAGACGAGAAAAACTGTTTTTT. Its translation: CASSSPGEGRREKLFF.

The rearrangement links TRBV27 to TRBJ2-6; 7 bases are a match to TRBD1. CDR3 length equals 22 residues. The ends lost 5 bases at V and 3 bases at J; junction bases unmatched: 25. Germline assignment: CDR1 MNHEY and CDR2 SMNVEV (reference sequence). CDR3 nucleotide sequence: TGTGCCAGCAGTCCAAATATCCCCACTCTCCGGGACAGCCCCTTTGGGGCCAACGTCCTGACTTTC. It yields the protein CASSPNIPTLRDSPFGANVLTF.

The rearrangement links TRBV18 to TRBJ1-4, with D maybe TRBD1 (6 bases). Trimming shortened V by 4 bases and J by 8 bases, and 11 bases separated the two germline ends. The CDR3 contains 13 residues. Germline V gives CDR1 KGHSH, CDR2 LQKENI. The CDR3 here is CASSRGHGEKLFF. CDR3 DNA sequence: TGTGCCAGCTCACGGGGACATGGGGAAAAACTGTTTTTT.

The count of this clone is one. The V and J genes are TRBV5-5 and TRBJ2-3; the match to TRBD2 covers 13 bases. CDR1 is SGHKS, CDR2 YYEKEE, per germline (reference sequence). Unmatched junction bases numbered 7, after V lost 5 bases and J lost 4 bases. The CDR3 is made up of 16 amino acids. The CDR3 reads CASRPGLAGASDTQYF. CDR3 DNA: TGTGCCAGCAGACCCGGACTAGCGGGAGCCTCAGATACGCAGTATTTT.

The V gene is TRBV18, the J gene TRBJ2-7; 7 nucleotides agree with TRBD2. J lost 6 bases, V lost 3 bases, and 8 bases had no gene match. This CDR3 spans 14 amino acids. Germline lookup yields CDR1 KGHSH and CDR2 LQKENI. The CDR3 sequence is CASSPSAGRGEQYF. The DNA for the CDR3 is TGTGCCAGCTCACCCTCGGCAGGGAGGGGCGAGCAGTACTTC.

Only a few counts were recorded for this clone. This sequence joins TRBV7-9 and TRBJ2-5; D is uncertain. The CDR3 consists of 13 residues. Deletions cut 2 bases from V and 3 bases from J, with 7 bases between. Germline CDR1 and CDR2: SEHNR and FQNEAQ (reference sequence). The CDR3 DNA sequence: TGTGCCAGCAGCTTACCCCCAAAAGAGACCCAGTACTTC. The encoded protein is CASSLPPKETQYF.

The chain recombines TRBV4-3 with TRBJ2-3, with D tentatively TRBD1 (5 bases). V gave up 1 base and J gave up 4 bases, with 15 bases separating them. The CDR3 consists of 16 residues. Germline V CDR1 and CDR2: LGHNA, YSLEER. CDR3 sequence reads: CASSQGGAGQADTQYF. Written as DNA, the CDR3 is TGCGCCAGCAGCCAAGGTGGGGCAGGGCAGGCAGATACGCAGTATTTT.